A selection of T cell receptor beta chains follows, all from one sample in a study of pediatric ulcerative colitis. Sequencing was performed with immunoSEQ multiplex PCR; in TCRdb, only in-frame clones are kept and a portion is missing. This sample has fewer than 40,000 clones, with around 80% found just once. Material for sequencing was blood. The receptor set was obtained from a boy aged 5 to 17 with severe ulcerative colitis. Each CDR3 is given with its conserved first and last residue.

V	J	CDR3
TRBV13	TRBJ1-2	CASSSGDGGYTF
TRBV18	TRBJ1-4	CASSQEERSNEKLFF
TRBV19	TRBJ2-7	CASSMFGPYEQYF
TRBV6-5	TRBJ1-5	CASSRTWDQPQHF
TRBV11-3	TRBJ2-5	CASSLPPAETQYF
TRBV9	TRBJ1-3	CASSGDYSGNTIYF
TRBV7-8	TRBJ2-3	CASSFYRRTSGTDTQYF
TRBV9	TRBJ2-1	CASSVGQGRNNEQFF
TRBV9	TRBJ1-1	CASRPAGGSVTEAFF
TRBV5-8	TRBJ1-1	CASSFVNTEAFF
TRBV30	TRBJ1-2	CAWSVRQGRGYTF
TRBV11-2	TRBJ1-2	CASSYQRGHYGYTF
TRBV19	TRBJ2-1	CASSISRQNNEQFF
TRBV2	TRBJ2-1	CASSVVRGANEQFF
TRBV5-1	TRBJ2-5	CASSFEETQYF
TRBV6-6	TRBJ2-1	CASRGQDHSYNEQFF